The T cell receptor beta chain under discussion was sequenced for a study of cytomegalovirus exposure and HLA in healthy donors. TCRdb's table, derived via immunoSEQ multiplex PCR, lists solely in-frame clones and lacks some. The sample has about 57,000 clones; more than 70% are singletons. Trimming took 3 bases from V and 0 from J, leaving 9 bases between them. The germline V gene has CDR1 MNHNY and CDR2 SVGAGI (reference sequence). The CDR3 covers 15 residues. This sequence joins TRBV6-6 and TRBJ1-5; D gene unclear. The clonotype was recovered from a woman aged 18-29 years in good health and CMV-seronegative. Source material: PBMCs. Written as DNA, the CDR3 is TGTGCCAGCAGTTATGGCGGGGATAGCAATCAGCCCCAGCATTTT. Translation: CASSYGGDSNQPQHF.